The 22 T cell receptor beta chains below were found in one sample sequenced in a study of blood T cell repertoires in COVID-19. TCRdb's copy holds only in-frame clones and misses some; the assay was immunoSEQ multiplex PCR. The table lists approximately 350,000 clones, more than 80% of them singletons. Sequenced input: peripheral blood. These receptors all come from a woman aged 25 to 39 with COVID-19, enrolled during active disease.

The count of this clone is one. The chain is built from TRBV12-3 or TRBV12-4 and TRBJ2-5; 7 bases map to TRBD1. The CDR3 sequence is 13 residues long. V was pared by 3 bases and J by 7 bases, with 5 bases of the junction left unmatched. This CDR3 reads CASSFDREGTQYF. CDR3 sequence (DNA): TGTGCCAGCAGTTTTGACAGGGAAGGGACCCAGTACTTC.

As DNA, the CDR3 is TGCGCCAGCAGCTCTACGACAGGGGATGAAAAACTGTTTTTT. Amino acid sequence: CASSSTTGDEKLFF. The V call is TRBV5-1, the J call TRBJ1-4; 8 nucleotides line up with TRBD1. The CDR3 is 14 amino acids. The germline V gene has CDR1 SGHRS and CDR2 YFSETQ. With V trimmed by 3 bases and J by 6 bases, 4 bases remained unmatched.

This clone was counted a single time. The chain uses TRBV7-9 and TRBJ2-7; weak D call: TRBD1 (6 bases). The CDR3 length is 15 residues. With 4 bases removed from V and 2 bases from J, the gap between germline ends came to 15 bases. The V gene's germline CDR1 is SEHNR and CDR2 FQNEAQ (reference sequence). The CDR3 DNA reads as TGTGCCAGCAGCTCGCAGGGGATAGGAGCCTACGAGCAGTACTTC. It yields the protein CASSSQGIGAYEQYF.

This sequence joins TRBV19 and TRBJ2-3; TRBD2 agrees at 16 bases. The J segment lost 8 bases and the V segment lost 1 base, leaving 6 bases of the junction unmatched. CDR1 LNHDA and CDR2 SQIVND come from the germline V gene (reference sequence). The CDR3 runs 17 residues. The CDR3 reads CASSIGGTSGRAGTQYF. CDR3 sequence (DNA): TGTGCCAGTAGTATAGGGGGGACTAGCGGGAGGGCCGGTACGCAGTATTTT.

This clone was seen just once. V usage is TRBV19 and J usage is TRBJ2-1; 7 bases match TRBD1. CDR3 length equals 17 residues. With 9 bases clipped from V and 0 bases from J, the junction kept 14 bases outside the gene matches. Germline V gene sequence: CDR1 LNHDA, CDR2 SQIVND (reference sequence). The CDR3 coding sequence is TGTGCCAGCCTCAGGACAGGCCGCTCGAGCTCCTACAATGAGCAGTTCTTC. The encoded protein is CASLRTGRSSSYNEQFF.

V usage is TRBV5-1 and J usage is TRBJ1-1; 8 positions agree with TRBD1. V dropped 0 bases and J dropped 1; count of bases not matched to a gene: 11. The CDR3 runs to 18 residues. Germline CDR1 SGHRS, CDR2 YFSETQ. The CDR3 DNA reads as TGCGCCAGCAGCTTGGTCTCCAGGGGGCTGACCAAGAACACTGAAGCTTTCTTT. Translation: CASSLVSRGLTKNTEAFF.

This clone showed up just a few times. V usage is TRBV4-2 and J usage is TRBJ1-6, with TRBD1 matching 7 bases. The CDR3 is 17 amino acids. Germline lookup yields CDR1 LGHNA and CDR2 YNFKEQ. Unmatched junction bases numbered 6, after V lost 0 bases and J lost 4 bases. The DNA for the CDR3 is TGTGCCAGCAGCCAAGATCGGGACAGAGCTTATAATTCACCCCTCCACTTT. This gives the protein CASSQDRDRAYNSPLHF.

The chain links TRBV6-2 or TRBV6-3 to TRBJ2-1; 10 nucleotides agree with TRBD1. Trimming at V came to 5 bases and at J to 0 bases, leaving 10 bases not matched to a gene. Germline V gives CDR1 MNHEY, CDR2 SVGEGT. The CDR3 has 18 amino acids. In nucleotides, the CDR3 is TGTGCCAGCAGTAACAGGGACAGGGGCCCGAGCTCCTACAATGAGCAGTTCTTC. Translation: CASSNRDRGPSSYNEQFF.

The V and J genes are TRBV30 and TRBJ1-1; tentatively, D is TRBD1 (6 bases). CDR1 GTSNPN and CDR2 SVGIG come from the germline V gene (reference sequence). V dropped 5 bases and J dropped 4 bases, with 11 bases sitting between them. The CDR3 loop spans 12 amino acids. The CDR3 DNA reads as TGTGCCTGGGAAGGGGGGGGCACTGAAGCTTTCTTT. Protein: CAWEGGGTEAFF.

The chain couples TRBV19 to TRBJ2-1; TRBD2 matches 10 bases. CDR3 length: 15 residues. The germline V gene encodes CDR1 LNHDA and CDR2 SQIVND (reference sequence). Losses at the gene ends were 2 bases for V and 7 bases for J; bases not matched to a gene: 5. This chain's CDR3 is CASSIWASGRNEQFF. The CDR3 region has the DNA TGTGCCAGTAGTATATGGGCTAGCGGGAGAAATGAGCAGTTCTTC.

V gene TRBV29-1 combines with J gene TRBJ2-5; 9 bases are shared with TRBD1. Germline loops: CDR1 SQVTM, CDR2 ANQGSEA. The CDR3 loop spans 16 amino acids. V lost 4 bases and J lost 2; bases outside the gene matches: 11. The CDR3 here is CSVVGPDRGWQETQYF. DNA for the CDR3: TGCAGCGTTGTGGGTCCGGACAGGGGATGGCAAGAGACCCAGTACTTC.

To note about this clone: A read error may account for a junction end that differs from germline. The V and J genes are TRBV7-9 and TRBJ2-1; TRBD2 matches 7 bases. The CDR3 extends over 14 amino acids. Per the germline V gene, CDR1 is SEHNR and CDR2 is FQNEAQ (reference sequence). The CDR3 here is CASSSRGEGPNELF. The CDR3 DNA sequence: TGTGCCAGCAGCTCTCGTGGGGAGGGGCCGAACGAGCTCTTC.

The genes are TRBV9 and TRBJ2-1, with 10 bases lining up with TRBD1. Germline CDR1 is SGDLS and CDR2 is YYNGEE. The ends lost 4 bases at V and 4 bases at J; junction bases unmatched: 5. The CDR3 runs to 15 residues. CDR3 in DNA: TGTGCCAGCAGCTCCGGGGGACAGGGGTACAATGAGCAGTTCTTC. Translated: CASSSGGQGYNEQFF.

The chain links TRBV7-2 to TRBJ1-4; D gene unclear. The ends were cut back, 1 base at V and 4 bases at J, with 10 bases in the middle. This CDR3 has 15 amino acids. In germline, CDR1 is SGHTA, CDR2 FQGNSA. The DNA of the CDR3 is TGTGCCAGCAGCTTAGTGGTCGGTAGTAATGAAAAACTGTTTTTT. As protein: CASSLVVGSNEKLFF.

The chain recombines TRBV6-6 with TRBJ1-2, with TRBD1 matching over 9 bases. The ends lost 4 bases at V and 8 bases at J; junction bases unmatched: 11. Per germline, CDR1 MNHNY and CDR2 SVGAGI (reference sequence). The CDR3 has 15 amino acids. The CDR3 nucleotides read TGTGCCAGCAGTTTCGCACTCGACAGGGGGTCGGGCTACACCTTC. This gives the protein CASSFALDRGSGYTF.

The J gene is TRBJ1-5, the V gene TRBV2; perhaps TRBD1 as D (6 bases). Between the trimmed V and J ends, which lost 8 bases and 3 bases, there was a span of 17 bases. Germline V gene lookup returns CDR1 SNHLY and CDR2 FYNNEI. The CDR3 runs to 15 residues. CDR3 nucleotides: TGTGCCAGCCGCTTCTTGACAGGAGACAATCAGCCCCAGCATTTT. Translating gives CASRFLTGDNQPQHF. The full variable domain, its missing parts supplied by reference TRBV2 and TRBJ1-5, is EPEVTQTPSHQVTQMGQEVILRCVPISNHLYFYWYRQILGQKVEFLVSFYNNEISEKSEIFDDQFSVERPDGSNFTLKIRSTKLEDSAMYFCASRFLTGDNQPQHFGDGTRLSIL.

The V and J genes are TRBV13 and TRBJ2-7, with D possibly TRBD2 on 6 matching bases. V was cut by 4 bases and J by 7 bases, with 26 bases left in between. The CDR3 sequence is 17 residues long. Germline V gene lookup returns CDR1 PRHDT and CDR2 FYEKMQ (reference sequence). The CDR3 sequence is CASSSPRQAGRPLEQYF. CDR3 DNA: TGTGCCAGCAGCTCCCCGCGTCAGGCGGGGCGGCCCCTGGAGCAGTACTTC.

This chain connects TRBV3-1 (or the pseudogene TRBV3-2) to TRBJ2-2; 10 nucleotides line up with TRBD2. Trimming at V came to 3 bases and at J to 6 bases, leaving 19 bases not matched to a gene. Germline values: CDR1 LGHDT, CDR2 YNNKEL (reference sequence). The CDR3 is 20 amino acids. The CDR3 is CASSQGRDLLAGQRAGELFF. The CDR3 coding sequence is TGTGCCAGCAGCCAGGGCCGCGACCTACTAGCGGGACAGAGGGCCGGGGAGCTGTTTTTT.

The chain employs TRBV11-2 and TRBJ1-4; D may be TRBD1 (5 bases). Trimming left V 0 bases short and J 4 bases short, with 12 bases between. In germline, CDR1 is SGHAT, CDR2 FQNNGV. CDR3 length: 16 amino acids. The CDR3 sequence: CASSLDRQGNNEKLFF. In DNA, the CDR3 is TGTGCCAGCAGCTTAGATAGGCAGGGTAATAATGAAAAACTGTTTTTT.

This chain uses TRBV6-2 or TRBV6-3 with TRBJ2-2; D is undetermined. Germline CDR1 reads MNHEY; CDR2 reads SVGEGT. The CDR3 sequence is 13 residues long. V lost 4 bases and J 0 bases, leaving 3 bases between the germline ends. The CDR3 nucleotides are TGTGCCAGCAGTTTAGCGAACACCGGGGAGCTGTTTTTT. It translates to CASSLANTGELFF.

The gene calls are TRBV2 and TRBJ1-5; D is uncertain. Germline lookup yields CDR1 SNHLY and CDR2 FYNNEI. The CDR3 contains 14 residues. V was clipped by 5 bases and J by 5 bases, with 13 bases between them. The CDR3 DNA follows: TGTGCCAGCAGTCAAGGGTCCCCGGATCAGCCCCAGCATTTT. Translation: CASSQGSPDQPQHF. The full variable domain, in which reference TRBV2 and TRBJ1-5 provide the parts outside the CDR3, is EPEVTQTPSHQVTQMGQEVILRCVPISNHLYFYWYRQILGQKVEFLVSFYNNEISEKSEIFDDQFSVERPDGSNFTLKIRSTKLEDSAMYFCASSQGSPDQPQHFGDGTRLSIL.

The rearrangement joins TRBV5-1 to TRBJ2-2; D uncertain. CDR1 SGHRS and CDR2 YFSETQ come from the germline V gene. The CDR3 sequence is 15 residues long. The germline V and J ends were trimmed by 1 base and 2 bases, with 9 bases remaining between them. The CDR3 reads CASSLSHRNTGELFF. In DNA form, the CDR3 reads TGCGCCAGCAGCTTGAGCCACCGAAACACCGGGGAGCTGTTTTTT.